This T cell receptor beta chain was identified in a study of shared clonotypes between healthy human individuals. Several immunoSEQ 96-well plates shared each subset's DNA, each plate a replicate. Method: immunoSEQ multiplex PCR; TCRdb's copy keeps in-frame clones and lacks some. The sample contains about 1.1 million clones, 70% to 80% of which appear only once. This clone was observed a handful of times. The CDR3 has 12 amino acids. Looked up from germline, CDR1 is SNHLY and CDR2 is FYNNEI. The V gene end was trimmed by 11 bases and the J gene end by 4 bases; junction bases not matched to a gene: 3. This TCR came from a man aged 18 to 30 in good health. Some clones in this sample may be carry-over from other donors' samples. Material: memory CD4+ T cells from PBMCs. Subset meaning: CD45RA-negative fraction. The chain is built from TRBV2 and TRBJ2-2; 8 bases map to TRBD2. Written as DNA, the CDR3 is TGTGCCCTAGCGGGTCTCACCGGGGAGCTGTTTTTT. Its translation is CALAGLTGELFF.